Given below is one TCR beta chain in context. The source of the sample is a study of cytomegalovirus exposure and HLA in healthy donors. Primers included in the PCR were 60 Vbeta and 13 Jbeta primers. Here immunoSEQ multiplex PCR was the method, and the copy in TCRdb shows in-frame clones only, minus some. The sample lists roughly 100,000 clones, 71% seen once, with less than 3% in the top ten. CDR3 length equals 16 residues. CDR1 MNHNY and CDR2 SVGAGI come from the germline V gene (reference sequence). Trimming stripped 0 bases from V and 4 bases from J, with 15 bases between. The V gene is TRBV6-6, the J gene TRBJ1-1; weak D call: TRBD1 (6 bases). Source material: PBMCs. The origin of this receptor is a female donor in good health and CMV-seronegative. CDR3 amino acids: CASSYSTGQRGTEAFF. The DNA for the CDR3 is TGTGCCAGCAGTTACTCGACCGGACAGCGAGGCACTGAAGCTTTCTTT.